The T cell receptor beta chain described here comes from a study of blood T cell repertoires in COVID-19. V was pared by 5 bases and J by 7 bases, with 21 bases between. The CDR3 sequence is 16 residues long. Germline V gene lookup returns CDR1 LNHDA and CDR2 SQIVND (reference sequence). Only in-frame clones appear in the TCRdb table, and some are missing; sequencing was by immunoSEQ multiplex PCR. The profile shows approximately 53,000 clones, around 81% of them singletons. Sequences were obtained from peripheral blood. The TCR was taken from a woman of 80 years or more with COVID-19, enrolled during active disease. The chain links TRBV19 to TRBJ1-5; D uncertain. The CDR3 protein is CASSDPLEGGRQPQHF. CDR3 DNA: TGTGCCAGTAGTGACCCCTTGGAAGGAGGGCGACAGCCCCAGCATTTT.